Below, 28 T cell receptor beta chains from the same sample are listed, as sequenced in a study of T cells after posttransplantation cyclophosphamide. The method was immunoSEQ multiplex PCR; TCRdb's version includes in-frame clones alone and lacks a portion of them. The repertoire has about 11,000 clones, around 81% of them found once; the top ten carry approximately 15%. Treatment was busulfan-fludarabine conditioning, a marrow graft, and cyclophosphamide on days +3 and +4. The sample in question was PBMCs, obtained roughly 1,800 days after allogeneic stem cell transplant with posttransplant cyclophosphamide. These receptors all come from a female patient in her 50s who received an allogeneic stem cell transplant from a related donor, was CMV-positive, and had no GVHD. The graft donor may have contributed some T cells.

About this clone: Other DNA sequences of this sample code for an identical CDR3. The CDR3 DNA sequence: TGTGCCAGCTCACCACCGTCGCTAGCGGGGAATGAGCAGTTCTTC. It specifies CASSPPSLAGNEQFF. V is TRBV18 and J is TRBJ2-1; 9 bases fit TRBD2. This CDR3 is built from 15 residues. CDR1 and CDR2 (germline): KGHSH, LQKENI. V shed 0 bases, J shed 7 bases, and the junction held 4 bases outside the gene matches. The full variable domain, in which reference TRBV18 and TRBJ2-1 provide the parts outside the CDR3, is NAGVMQNPRHLVRRRGQEARLRCSPMKGHSHVYWYRQLPEEGLKFMVYLQKENIIDESGMPKERFSAEFPKEGPSILRIQQVVRGDSAAYFCASSPPSLAGNEQFFGPGTRLTVL.

This sequence joins TRBV7-3 and TRBJ2-3, with a possible D match to TRBD2 (7 bases). CDR3 length equals 17 residues. V lost 0 bases, J lost 4 bases, and 17 bases lay in between. The V gene's germline CDR1 is SGHTA and CDR2 FQGTGA. Here the CDR3 DNA reads TGTGCCAGCAGCTTAACGGTGGGGGCGGGAGTCGCAGATACGCAGTATTTT. Translation: CASSLTVGAGVADTQYF. Complete variable domain (other parts from reference TRBV7-3 and TRBJ2-3): GAGVSQTPSNKVTEKGKYVELRCDPISGHTALYWYRQSLGQGPEFLIYFQGTGAADDSGLPNDRFFAVRPEGSVSTLKIQRTERGDSAVYLCASSLTVGAGVADTQYFGPGTRLTVL.

V gene TRBV27 combines with J gene TRBJ2-7, with 9 bases matching TRBD1. CDR3 length: 17 amino acids. The J segment lost 4 bases and the V segment lost 2 bases, leaving 12 bases of the junction unmatched. CDR1 and CDR2 (germline): MNHEY, SMNVEV (reference sequence). The CDR3 reads CASSLGGPGQGIYEQYF. The CDR3 nucleotides are TGTGCCAGCAGTTTAGGGGGACCGGGACAGGGAATATACGAGCAGTACTTC.

The gene calls are TRBV28 and TRBJ1-5; 7 bases align to TRBD1. J lost 7 bases, V lost 5 bases, and 2 bases had no gene match. From germline, CDR1 is MDHEN and CDR2 SYDVKM. The CDR3 consists of 12 residues. Written as DNA, the CDR3 is TGTGCCAGCAGTCTACAGGGGCAGCCCCAGCATTTT. Protein product: CASSLQGQPQHF.

This clone was observed a single time. This chain joins TRBV11-3 and TRBJ1-1; D gene uncertain. The length of the CDR3 is 13 residues. The V gene lost 8 bases and the J gene lost 1 base, with 11 bases spanning the gap. Germline V CDR1 and CDR2: SGHNT, YENEEA. In DNA form, the CDR3 reads TGTGCCAGCTCGCTCGCCAGGAACACTGAAGCTTTCTTT. Translating gives CASSLARNTEAFF. Full variable domain (remainder filled in from reference TRBV11-3 and TRBJ1-1): EAGVVQSPRYKIIEKKQPVAFWCNPISGHNTLYWYLQNLGQGPELLIRYENEEAVDDSQLPKDRFSAERLKGVDSTLKIQPAELGDSAVYLCASSLARNTEAFFGQGTRLTVV.

The gene calls are TRBV6-1 and TRBJ1-1, with D possibly matching TRBD1 (6 bases). The CDR3 length is 15 residues. Germline loops: CDR1 MNHNS, CDR2 SASEGT. V shed 8 bases and J shed 4 bases, with 20 bases lying between them. Here the CDR3 DNA reads TGTGCCAGCCCGAGGGTGGCAGGGGTCTTCACTGAAGCTTTCTTT. Translation: CASPRVAGVFTEAFF.

This chain uses TRBV5-1 with TRBJ1-4; TRBD1 aligns across 9 bases. CDR1 is SGHRS and CDR2 is YFSETQ in the germline V gene. This CDR3 comprises 16 residues. Trimming cost V 1 base and J 3 bases; bases outside gene matches: 4. This CDR3 is CASSLQGQGANEKLFF. The CDR3 DNA sequence: TGCGCCAGCAGCTTGCAGGGACAGGGTGCTAATGAAAAACTGTTTTTT. Combining the CDR3 with reference TRBV5-1 and TRBJ1-4 gives the whole variable domain KAGVTQTPRYLIKTRGQQVTLSCSPISGHRSVSWYQQTPGQGLQFLFEYFSETQRNKGNFPGRFSGRQFSNSRSEMNVSTLELGDSALYLCASSLQGQGANEKLFFGSGTQLSVL.

This clone was detected once. The chain combines TRBV6-4 with TRBJ2-5; 8 nucleotides line up with TRBD1. The V gene end was trimmed by 3 bases and the J gene end by 12 bases; junction bases not matched to a gene: 9. The CDR3 has 13 residues. The germline CDR1 and CDR2 sequences are MRHNA and SNTAGT. CDR3 sequence (DNA): TGTGCCAGCAGTGAGGACAGGGATAGTCATAAGTACTTC. Amino acids: CASSEDRDSHKYF.

The chain couples TRBV10-1 to TRBJ2-1, with 11 bases lining up with TRBD2. J gave up 2 bases and V 5 bases, and 2 bases lay outside the gene matches. CDR1 and CDR2 (germline): WNHNN, SYGVQD (reference sequence). The CDR3 is made up of 15 amino acids. The CDR3 sequence is CASSTSGSAYNEQFF. CDR3 sequence (DNA): TGCGCCAGCAGTACTAGCGGGAGTGCCTACAATGAGCAGTTCTTC.

The genes are TRBV5-1 and TRBJ1-1; 11 nucleotides line up with TRBD1. The V segment lost 6 bases and the J segment 3 bases; nucleotides outside the gene matches: 10. CDR1 SGHRS and CDR2 YFSETQ come from the germline V gene. The CDR3 contains 16 residues. The CDR3 nucleotides read TGCGCCAGCACCCGGACAGGGGGCCCTAGGGACACTGAAGCTTTCTTT. Translation: CASTRTGGPRDTEAFF.

The chain joins TRBV5-6 to TRBJ2-7, with 8 bases identical to TRBD2. CDR1 and CDR2 (germline): SGHDT, YYEEEE. Trimming cost V 1 base and J 2 bases; bases outside gene matches: 8. The CDR3 runs 16 residues. DNA of the CDR3: TGTGCCAGCAGCTTGCTCGGGAGGGGTCCCACCTACGAGCAGTACTTC. It codes for CASSLLGRGPTYEQYF. Full variable domain (rest looked up from reference TRBV5-6 and TRBJ2-7): DAGVTQSPTHLIKTRGQQVTLRCSPKSGHDTVSWYQQALGQGPQFIFQYYEEEERQRGNFPDRFSGHQFPNYSSELNVNALLLGDSALYLCASSLLGRGPTYEQYFGPGTRLTVT.

This chain uses TRBV6-5 with TRBJ2-5; D call uncertain. This CDR3 has 11 amino acids. Germline CDR1 MNHEY, CDR2 SVGAGI. Trimming removed 6 bases from V and 7 bases from J, with 9 bases in between. CDR3 bases: TGTGCCAGCAGGGGCCTGGGGACCCAGTACTTC. Translation: CASRGLGTQYF.

The chain uses TRBV25-1 and TRBJ1-1; the D gene is possibly TRBD1 (5 bases). The V gene lost 0 bases and the J gene lost 1 base, with 6 bases spanning the gap. In germline, CDR1 is MGHDK, CDR2 SYGVNS. The CDR3 runs 14 residues. CDR3 loop: CASSEYGGNTEAFF. DNA for the CDR3: TGTGCCAGCAGTGAATACGGGGGGAACACTGAAGCTTTCTTT.

This chain links TRBV28 with TRBJ1-5; a weak D match, TRBD1 (6 bases). Germline loops: CDR1 MDHEN, CDR2 SYDVKM. V shed 7 bases and J shed 5 bases, with 15 bases lying between them. The CDR3 length is 14 residues. The CDR3 loop reads CASTQQQGHQPQHF. CDR3 bases: TGTGCCAGCACCCAGCAGCAGGGGCATCAGCCCCAGCATTTT. Supplemented by reference TRBV28 and TRBJ1-5, the full variable domain reads DVKVTQSSRYLVKRTGEKVFLECVQDMDHENMFWYRQDPGLGLRLIYFSYDVKMKEKGDIPEGYSVSREKKERFSLILESASTNQTSMYLCASTQQQGHQPQHFGDGTRLSIL.

As DNA, the CDR3 is TGTGCCAGCAGCTTACCGTCAATGATCGGGACAGCCAACACCTACGAGCAGTACTTC. This translates into CASSLPSMIGTANTYEQYF. The chain links TRBV7-2 to TRBJ2-7, with 7 positions matching TRBD1. The V gene end was trimmed by 2 bases and the J gene end by 2 bases; junction bases not matched to a gene: 18. CDR1 is SGHTA and CDR2 is FQGNSA in the germline V gene. The CDR3 sequence is 19 residues long.

V is TRBV19 and J is TRBJ2-7, with D tentatively TRBD1 (6 bases). The CDR3 totals 15 residues. V lost 5 bases to trimming and J lost 7 bases, with 21 bases between them. The germline CDR1 and CDR2 sequences are LNHDA and SQIVND (reference sequence). As DNA, the CDR3 is TGTGCCAGTAGTTCCACAGGGCCGAGGCTTGGAGAGCAGTACTTC. Protein sequence: CASSSTGPRLGEQYF.

The chain carries TRBV29-1 and TRBJ2-7; maybe TRBD1 (5 bases). V lost 4 bases and J 0 bases, leaving 13 bases between the germline ends. This CDR3 comprises 14 residues. The germline V gene has CDR1 SQVTM and CDR2 ANQGSEA. DNA of the CDR3: TGCAGCGTTGTCGACAGCCGGCCCTCCTACGAGCAGTACTTC. It encodes CSVVDSRPSYEQYF.

V usage is TRBV7-3 and J usage is TRBJ2-2; D is perhaps TRBD1 (5 bases). Looked up from germline, CDR1 is SGHTA and CDR2 is FQGTGA. V lost 4 bases and J lost 5, with 11 bases in between. The CDR3 is made up of 14 amino acids. Here the CDR3 DNA reads TGTGCCAGCAGCTCGCGGTCAGGGACCGGGGAGCTGTTTTTT. Translating it yields CASSSRSGTGELFF. Filled out from reference TRBV7-3 and TRBJ2-2, the complete variable domain reads GAGVSQTPSNKVTEKGKYVELRCDPISGHTALYWYRQSLGQGPEFLIYFQGTGAADDSGLPNDRFFAVRPEGSVSTLKIQRTERGDSAVYLCASSSRSGTGELFFGEGSRLTVL.

The table lists this clone with a few counts. The V call is TRBV5-1, the J call TRBJ2-1; 9 bases are shared with TRBD2. Trimming removed 7 bases from V and 5 bases from J; junction bases left unmatched: 7. Per germline, CDR1 SGHRS and CDR2 YFSETQ. The CDR3 extends over 14 amino acids. The CDR3 DNA follows: TGCGCCAGCGGGATCGGCGGGAGGGACAATGAGCAGTTCTTC. This gives the protein CASGIGGRDNEQFF.

This clone was detected a few times. The chain employs TRBV7-3 and TRBJ2-7; 10 positions agree with TRBD1. The CDR3 covers 14 residues. V lost 5 bases, J lost 5 bases, and 6 bases stayed unmatched. The germline V gene has CDR1 SGHTA and CDR2 FQGTGA. The CDR3 bases are TGTGCCAGCAGCATACTAGGGACAGGGGACGAGCAGTACTTC. Translating gives CASSILGTGDEQYF.

This clone occurred once. This chain connects TRBV6-6 to TRBJ2-5; TRBD2 agrees at 7 bases. CDR1 is MNHNY, CDR2 SVGAGI, per germline (reference sequence). This CDR3 region has 15 residues. V was clipped by 2 bases and J by 2 bases; unmatched bases: 5. CDR3 DNA sequence: TGTGCCAGCAGTTACCAGAAGCGGGATCAAGAGACCCAGTACTTC. Translation gives CASSYQKRDQETQYF.

This clone appeared a single time. The chain has TRBV7-2 and TRBJ1-5; TRBD1 matches at 8 bases. Germline trimming cut 6 bases from V and 4 bases from J; bases unmatched to any gene: 8. CDR1 and CDR2 from the germline V gene are SGHTA and FQGNSA. The CDR3 loop spans 15 amino acids. This chain's CDR3 is CASRMTGVGNQPQHF. For the CDR3, the DNA is TGTGCCAGCAGGATGACAGGGGTCGGGAATCAGCCCCAGCATTTT.

This clone was detected a few times. This chain joins TRBV5-1 and TRBJ1-3; a weak D match, TRBD1 (6 bases). V was clipped by 4 bases and J by 0 bases, with 17 bases between them. In germline, CDR1 is SGHRS, CDR2 YFSETQ. The CDR3 runs to 17 residues. This CDR3 is CASSAQQGGASGNTIYF. In DNA, the CDR3 is TGCGCCAGCAGCGCCCAACAAGGGGGAGCCTCTGGAAACACCATATATTTT.

The chain has TRBV7-3 and TRBJ2-3; 7 bases agree with TRBD1. J was trimmed by 2 bases and V by 5 bases; bases with no gene match: 4. The CDR3 is made up of 14 amino acids. Germline CDR1 is SGHTA and CDR2 is FQGTGA. CDR3 nucleotide sequence: TGTGCCAGCAGCCGGGACAGTGCCACAGATACGCAGTATTTT. It codes for CASSRDSATDTQYF.

The chain couples TRBV9 to TRBJ2-1; TRBD1 aligns across 8 bases. The junction had 3 bases not matched to a gene; V was cut back by 4 bases and J by 0 bases. This CDR3 comprises 15 residues. CDR1 and CDR2 from the germline V gene are SGDLS and YYNGEE. CDR3 protein: CASSPGQASYNEQFF. CDR3 nucleotides: TGTGCCAGCAGCCCGGGACAGGCCTCCTACAATGAGCAGTTCTTC.

The V gene is TRBV18, the J gene TRBJ2-1; no clear D gene. The CDR3 is 16 amino acids. In germline, CDR1 is KGHSH, CDR2 LQKENI. V gave up 3 bases and J gave up 5 bases, with 17 bases separating them. The CDR3: CASSPTTNPSHNEQFF. DNA of the CDR3: TGTGCCAGCTCACCCACTACAAATCCTTCCCACAATGAGCAGTTCTTC.

This chain joins TRBV7-7 and TRBJ2-3; D possibly corresponds to TRBD2 (6 bases). CDR3 length: 12 amino acids. V lost 5 bases, J lost 5 bases, and 8 bases lay in between. Per the germline V gene, CDR1 is SSHAT and CDR2 is FNYEAQ (reference sequence). DNA for the CDR3: TGTGCCAGCAGCAAGGAGGGAGATACGCAGTATTTT. Protein product: CASSKEGDTQYF.

The V call is TRBV19, the J call TRBJ1-2; the match to TRBD1 covers 7 bases. This CDR3 contains 14 residues. Germline values: CDR1 LNHDA, CDR2 SQIVND (reference sequence). J was trimmed by 5 bases and V by 3 bases; bases with no gene match: 6. CDR3 in DNA: TGTGCCAGTAGTATTATGGGGACAGTTTATGGCTACACCTTC. This codes for CASSIMGTVYGYTF.